This T cell receptor beta chain was found in a study of T-cell reconstitution after alpha-beta-depleted transplantation in children. With V trimmed by 3 bases and J by 4 bases, 6 bases remained unmatched. There are 16 residues in the CDR3. Germline CDR1 and CDR2: SGHRS and YFSETQ. Preparation of the TCRbeta library involved a method that used unique molecular identifiers. TCRdb re-analysed the PCR reads in MiXCR, keeping a single row per CDR3 protein. The sample lists around 360,000 distinct CDR3 sequences, 10% to 13% seen once, with 2% to 2.5% in the top ten. The origin of this receptor is a human donor who donated a stem cell graft to a child with acute lymphoblastic leukemia. The sample was PBMCs from the stem cell graft donor, taken from the stem cell graft. The chain carries TRBV5-1 and TRBJ2-1; TRBD2 aligns across 11 bases. This CDR3 reads CASSWYGTSGYNEQFF. The DNA of the CDR3 is TGCGCCAGCAGCTGGTACGGGACTAGCGGTTACAATGAGCAGTTCTTC.